The rows below give T cell receptor beta chains drawn from one sample of a study of beta chain features in type 1 diabetes. Generated by immunoSEQ multiplex PCR, the TCRdb table keeps only in-frame clones and is missing some. The sample contains about 700,000 clones, under 15% of which appear only once. Sequenced input: naive CD4+ T cells from blood. These receptors were obtained from a man aged 18 to 29 with type 1 diabetes. CDR3s include the opening cysteine and the closing phenylalanine or tryptophan. D genes are given only for firm matches. Not every row has a clone size; where given, it reads once, few, many or a size class.

J	size	length	D	V	DNA	CDR3
TRBJ2-1	few	16	TRBD2	TRBV29-1	TGCAGCGTCCCCACGGGGGGGCCGAGCTCCTACAATGAGCAGTTCTTC	CSVPTGGPSSYNEQFF
TRBJ1-6	few	14	.	TRBV5-1	TGCGCCAGCAGCTTATCAGGGGATAATTCACCCCTCCACTTT	CASSLSGDNSPLHF
TRBJ1-1	few	13	.	TRBV27	TGTGCCAGCAGTTTGAGGGAGAACACTGAAGCTTTCTTT	CASSLRENTEAFF
TRBJ2-2	.	14	.	TRBV11-1	TGTGCCAGCAGCGACTACAACCGAAACGGGGAGCTGTTTTTT	CASSDYNRNGELFF
TRBJ2-3	few	12	.	TRBV6-5	TGTGCCAGCGGCGGGCTCACAGATACGCAGTATTTT	CASGGLTDTQYF
TRBJ1-2	.	15	.	TRBV11-2	TGTGCCAGCAGCTTAGTGCAGGGTGTAGGCTATGGCTACACCTTC	CASSLVQGVGYGYTF
TRBJ1-2	.	13	.	TRBV30	TGTGCCTGGAGCGGCGGGGCCCAGGATGGCTACACCTTC	CAWSGGAQDGYTF
TRBJ2-1	few	14	TRBD1	TRBV2	TGTGCCAGCAATGTACAGGGGGACTACAATGAGCAGTTCTTC	CASNVQGDYNEQFF
TRBJ1-4	.	14	TRBD1	TRBV11-3	TGTGCCAGCAGCTCGGGACAGGGATCGTCGCAACTGTTTTTT	CASSSGQGSSQLFF
TRBJ1-2	few	14	.	TRBV30	TGTGCCTGGAGTGTAGTCCCGATGGAGTATGGCTACACCTTC	CAWSVVPMEYGYTF
TRBJ1-1	.	16	.	TRBV5-1	TGCGCCAGCAGCTCAGGCCCCCTTACAGGGAGGACTGAAGCTTTCTTT	CASSSGPLTGRTEAFF
TRBJ2-5	.	15	.	TRBV11-3	TGTGCCAGCAGCTTAACCGGCCCGCCAAAAGAGACCCAGTACTTC	CASSLTGPPKETQYF
TRBJ1-3	.	16	.	TRBV18	TGTGCCAGCTCACCGGCGGAAGTCAGTTCTGGAAACACCATATATTTT	CASSPAEVSSGNTIYF
TRBJ2-7	.	17	.	TRBV19	TGTGCCAGTAGTATGGGTTGGACAGCGGGGACCTCCTACGAGCAGTACTTC	CASSMGWTAGTSYEQYF
TRBJ1-4	.	14	.	TRBV15	TGTGCCACCTCACGGGCAGGTTCCAATGAAAAACTGTTTTTT	CATSRAGSNEKLFF
TRBJ1-1	few	12	TRBD1	TRBV29-1	TGCAGCACTGGACAGGGGGGCACTGAAGCTTTCTTT	CSTGQGGTEAFF
TRBJ2-1	.	16	.	TRBV7-8	TGTGCCAGCAGCTTAGCAGGCGGCTCTCAAGGAGATGAGCAGTTCTTC	CASSLAGGSQGDEQFF
TRBJ1-1	few	13	.	TRBV6-5	TGTGCCAGCAGCCTACTTATTGGGACTGAAGCTTTCTTT	CASSLLIGTEAFF
TRBJ1-4	.	14	.	TRBV9	TGTGCCAGCAGCGCTCGGGGAAACGATGAAAAACTGTTTTTT	CASSARGNDEKLFF
TRBJ2-4	once	16	.	TRBV9	TGTGCCAGCAGCGAGGGATGGGCAGCCCCCCAAAACATTCAGTACTTC	CASSEGWAAPQNIQYF